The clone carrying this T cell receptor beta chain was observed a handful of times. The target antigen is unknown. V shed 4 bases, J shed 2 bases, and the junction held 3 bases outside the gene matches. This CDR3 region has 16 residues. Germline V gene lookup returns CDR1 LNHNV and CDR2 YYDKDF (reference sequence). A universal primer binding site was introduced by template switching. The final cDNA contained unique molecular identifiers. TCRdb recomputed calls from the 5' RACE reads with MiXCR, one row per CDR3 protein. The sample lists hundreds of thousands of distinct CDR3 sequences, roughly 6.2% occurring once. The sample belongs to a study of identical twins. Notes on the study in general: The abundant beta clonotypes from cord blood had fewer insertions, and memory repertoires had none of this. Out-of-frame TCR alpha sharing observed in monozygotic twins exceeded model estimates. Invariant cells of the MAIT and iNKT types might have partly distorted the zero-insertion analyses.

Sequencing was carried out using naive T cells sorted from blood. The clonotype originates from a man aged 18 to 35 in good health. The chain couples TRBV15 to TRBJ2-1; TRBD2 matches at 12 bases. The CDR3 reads CATSTRTSGAYNEQFF. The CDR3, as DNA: TGTGCCACCAGCACTCGGACTAGCGGGGCCTACAATGAGCAGTTCTTC.